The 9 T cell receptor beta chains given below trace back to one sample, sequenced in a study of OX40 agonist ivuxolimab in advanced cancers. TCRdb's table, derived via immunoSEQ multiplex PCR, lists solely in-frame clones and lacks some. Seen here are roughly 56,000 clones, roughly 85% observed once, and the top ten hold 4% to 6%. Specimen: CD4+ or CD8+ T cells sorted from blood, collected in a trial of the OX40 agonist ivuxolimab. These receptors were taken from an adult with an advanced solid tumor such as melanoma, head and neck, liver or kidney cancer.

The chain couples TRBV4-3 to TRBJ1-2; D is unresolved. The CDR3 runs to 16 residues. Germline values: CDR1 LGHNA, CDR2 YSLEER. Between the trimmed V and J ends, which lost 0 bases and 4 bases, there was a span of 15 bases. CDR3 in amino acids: CASSQELQPRSYGYTF. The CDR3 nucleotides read TGCGCCAGCAGCCAAGAACTACAGCCACGGAGCTATGGCTACACCTTC.

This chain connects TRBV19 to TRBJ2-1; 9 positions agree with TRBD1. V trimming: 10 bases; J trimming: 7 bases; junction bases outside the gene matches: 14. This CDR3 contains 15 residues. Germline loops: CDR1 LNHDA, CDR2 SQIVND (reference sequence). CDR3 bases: TGTGCCAATCAAATCGGGACAGGGCAAGAGAATGAGCAGTTCTTC. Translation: CANQIGTGQENEQFF.

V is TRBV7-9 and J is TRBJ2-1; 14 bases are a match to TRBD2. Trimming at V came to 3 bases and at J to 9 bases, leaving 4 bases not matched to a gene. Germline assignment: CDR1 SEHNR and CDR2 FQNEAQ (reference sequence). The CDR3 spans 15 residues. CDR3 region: CASSLGLAGAVEQFF. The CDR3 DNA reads TGTGCCAGCAGCTTGGGACTAGCGGGAGCGGTTGAGCAGTTCTTC.

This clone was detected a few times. CDR3 in amino acids: CASSSEENIQYF. CDR3 DNA: TGTGCCAGCAGCTCCGAGGAAAACATTCAGTACTTC. The chain couples TRBV7-9 to TRBJ2-4; D gene uncertain. This CDR3 has 12 amino acids. Germline lookup yields CDR1 SEHNR and CDR2 FQNEAQ (reference sequence). V lost 4 bases and J 5 bases, leaving 6 bases between the germline ends.

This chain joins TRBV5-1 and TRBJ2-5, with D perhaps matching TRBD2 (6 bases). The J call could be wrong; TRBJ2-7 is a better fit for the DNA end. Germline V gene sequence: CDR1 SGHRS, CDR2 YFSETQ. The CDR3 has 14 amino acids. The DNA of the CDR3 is TGCGCCAGCAGCGACGGAGGGTTCGGCTACGAGCAGTACTTC. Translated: CASSDGGFGYEQYF.

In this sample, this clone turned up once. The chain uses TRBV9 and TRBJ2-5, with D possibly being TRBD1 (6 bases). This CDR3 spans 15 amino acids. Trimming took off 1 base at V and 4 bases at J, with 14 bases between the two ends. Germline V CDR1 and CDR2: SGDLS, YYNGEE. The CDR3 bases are TGTGCCAGCAGCGTATCTGGTCAGGGGAGAGAGACCCAGTACTTC. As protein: CASSVSGQGRETQYF.

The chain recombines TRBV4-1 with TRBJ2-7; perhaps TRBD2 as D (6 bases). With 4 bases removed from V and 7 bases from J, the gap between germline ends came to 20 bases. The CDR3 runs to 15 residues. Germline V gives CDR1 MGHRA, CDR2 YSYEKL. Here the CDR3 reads CASSRRDPQGGEQYF. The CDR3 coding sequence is TGCGCCAGCAGCCGCCGGGACCCGCAGGGAGGAGAGCAGTACTTC.

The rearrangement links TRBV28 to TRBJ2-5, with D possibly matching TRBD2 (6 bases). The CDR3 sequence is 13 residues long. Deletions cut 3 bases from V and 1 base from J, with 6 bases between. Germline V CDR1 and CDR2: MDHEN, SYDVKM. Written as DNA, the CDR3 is TGTGCCAGCAGTTTCGGGGGCCAAGAGACCCAGTACTTC. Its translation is CASSFGGQETQYF.

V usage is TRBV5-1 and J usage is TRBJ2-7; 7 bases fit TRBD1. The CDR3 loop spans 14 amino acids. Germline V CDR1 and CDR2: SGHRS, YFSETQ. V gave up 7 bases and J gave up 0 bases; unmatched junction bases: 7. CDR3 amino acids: CASGRDSTSYEQYF. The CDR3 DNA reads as TGCGCCAGCGGTCGGGACAGCACCTCCTACGAGCAGTACTTC.